This T cell receptor (beta chain) came from a study of blood T cell repertoires in COVID-19. The authors' processing: Reference gene primers were amplified, and this amplification served to estimate nucleated cell counts. Some clones are missing from TCRdb's copy, which holds only in-frame ones; the method was immunoSEQ multiplex PCR. V, J and clone size are those of that table, while D and trimming were read from the DNA. The sample lists a few hundred thousand clones, approximately 82% seen once, with about 1.2% in the top ten. The V gene lost 4 bases and the J gene lost 4 bases, with 8 bases spanning the gap. The CDR3 runs 13 residues. From germline, CDR1 is SNHLY and CDR2 FYNNEI.

Input material: peripheral blood. The rearrangement links TRBV2 to TRBJ2-1, with D possibly TRBD1 on 6 matching bases. The source is a woman aged 45-60 years with acute or convalescent COVID-19. Here the CDR3 reads CASSGTVYNEQFF. CDR3 nucleotides: TGTGCCAGCAGTGGGACAGTGTACAATGAGCAGTTCTTC.